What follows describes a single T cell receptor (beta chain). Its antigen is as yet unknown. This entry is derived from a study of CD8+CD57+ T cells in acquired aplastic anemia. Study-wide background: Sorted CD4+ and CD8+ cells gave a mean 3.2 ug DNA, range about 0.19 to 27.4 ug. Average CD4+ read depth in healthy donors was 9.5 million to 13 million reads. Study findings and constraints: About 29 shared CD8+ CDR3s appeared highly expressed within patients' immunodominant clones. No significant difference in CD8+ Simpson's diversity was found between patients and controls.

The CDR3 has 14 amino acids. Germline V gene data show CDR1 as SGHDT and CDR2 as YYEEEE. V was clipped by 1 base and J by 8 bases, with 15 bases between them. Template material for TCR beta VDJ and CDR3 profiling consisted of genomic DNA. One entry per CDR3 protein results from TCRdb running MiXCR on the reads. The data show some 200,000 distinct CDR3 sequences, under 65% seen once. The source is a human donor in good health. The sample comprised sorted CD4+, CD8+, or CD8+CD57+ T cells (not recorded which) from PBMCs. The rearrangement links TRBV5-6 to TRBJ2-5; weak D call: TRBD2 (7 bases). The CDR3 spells CASSLRQGRETQYF. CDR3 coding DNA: TGTGCCAGCAGCTTGAGGCAGGGGAGGGAAACCCAGTACTTC.